These 7 T cell receptor beta chains were all obtained from the same sample, sequenced in a study of identical twins. MiXCR, applied by TCRdb to the 5' RACE reads, yields one record per CDR3 protein. The repertoire has a few hundred thousand distinct CDR3 sequences, approximately 17% of them found once; the top ten carry less than 15%. The specimen sequenced was naive T cells sorted from blood. These receptor sequences come from a man aged 50-60 years in good health.

The CDR3 loop is CAISDPSGGLTDTQYF. DNA for the CDR3: TGTGCCATCAGTGACCCTAGCGGGGGGCTCACAGATACGCAGTATTTT. The J gene is TRBJ2-3, the V gene TRBV10-3; 11 nucleotides agree with TRBD2. V dropped 3 bases and J dropped 2; count of bases not matched to a gene: 4. Germline lookup yields CDR1 ENHRY and CDR2 SYGVKD. The CDR3 has 16 amino acids.

This clonotype showed up many times. The chain joins TRBV28 to TRBJ2-7; D possibly corresponds to TRBD1 (5 bases). The length of the CDR3 is 14 residues. Trimming pared 5 bases from V and 1 base from J, leaving 12 bases between. Germline assignment: CDR1 MDHEN and CDR2 SYDVKM. The CDR3 spells CASSLTGRSYEQYF. CDR3 DNA sequence: TGTGCCAGCAGTCTAACAGGACGATCCTACGAGCAGTACTTC.

The rearrangement links TRBV7-2 to TRBJ1-5; D remains unclear. The V end lost 1 base, the J end lost 8 bases, and 15 bases lay between the germline ends. This CDR3 comprises 15 residues. Germline V lookup: CDR1 SGHTA, CDR2 FQGNSA. The CDR3 protein is CASSLVRSSKEPQHF. CDR3 nucleotide sequence: TGTGCCAGCAGCTTAGTAAGGTCTAGTAAGGAGCCCCAGCATTTT.

This rearrangement joins TRBV18 to TRBJ2-2; no reliable D call. The V gene lost 1 base and the J gene lost 1 base, with 4 bases spanning the gap. This CDR3 spans 14 amino acids. CDR1 is KGHSH, CDR2 LQKENI, per germline. CDR3 nucleotides: TGTGCCAGCTCACCACAGAAGAACACCGGGGAGCTGTTTTTT. Amino acid sequence: CASSPQKNTGELFF.

This clonotype showed up just a few times. The J gene is TRBJ2-7, the V gene TRBV5-1, with D perhaps matching TRBD2 (6 bases). This CDR3 contains 16 residues. Germline V gene lookup returns CDR1 SGHRS and CDR2 YFSETQ. V lost 3 bases to trimming and J lost 0 bases, with 16 bases between them. CDR3 in amino acids: CASSSGGVPHSYEQYF. CDR3 DNA: TGCGCCAGCAGCTCTGGAGGGGTTCCTCACTCCTACGAGCAGTACTTC.

This chain links TRBV5-1 with TRBJ2-7; 7 bases map to TRBD1. Per the germline V gene, CDR1 is SGHRS and CDR2 is YFSETQ. The CDR3 length is 15 residues. J gave up 0 bases and V 0 bases, and 3 bases lay outside the gene matches. CDR3: CASSLEQGFSYEQYF. The CDR3 bases are TGCGCCAGCAGCTTGGAACAGGGGTTCTCCTACGAGCAGTACTTC.

This clonotype appeared a few times. The chain recombines TRBV29-1 with TRBJ2-5; D could derive from TRBD1 or TRBD2 (6 bases each). V shed 3 bases and J shed 5 bases, with 13 bases lying between them. The CDR3 sequence is 13 residues long. Germline V gene sequence: CDR1 SQVTM, CDR2 ANQGSEA. CDR3 protein: CSVEWGARETQYF. CDR3 DNA sequence: TGCAGCGTTGAGTGGGGGGCAAGGGAGACCCAGTACTTC. Drawing the rest from reference TRBV29-1 and TRBJ2-5, the complete variable domain is SAVISQKPSRDICQRGTSLTIQCQVDSQVTMMFWYRQQPGQSLTLIATANQGSEATYESGFVIDKFPISRPNLTFSTLTVSNMSPEDSSIYLCSVEWGARETQYFGPGTRLLVL.